This T cell receptor (beta chain) emerged from a study of shared clonotypes between healthy human individuals. Findings and caveats of the study: Shared clonotypes across all four donors exceeded non-shared ones in generation probability.

Naive CD8 cells lacked CD45RO and underwent positive selection for CCR7, leaving out terminally differentiated effector memory CD45RA+ cells. Donors were Caucasian adults residing in Nashville, Tennessee, USA. Profiled with immunoSEQ multiplex PCR; TCRdb holds only in-frame clones, not every one. This sample has more than 500,000 clones, with around 96% found just once. Notes on this clone: The antigen is not known.

This CDR3 has 14 amino acids. The germline CDR1 and CDR2 sequences are SGHTA and FQGNSA. Trimming removed 2 bases from V and 0 bases from J, with 8 bases in between. The clonotype comes from a woman aged 30 to 39 in good health. The sequenced sample was naive CD8+ T cells sorted from blood. The rearrangement joins TRBV7-2 to TRBJ2-7; D is unclear. DNA for the CDR3: TGTGCCAGCAGCTTATGGGGAAGCTCCTACGAGCAGTACTTC. Amino acids: CASSLWGSSYEQYF.